One T cell receptor beta chain is described in this entry. What it binds is not known. The sample is drawn from a study of T-cell reconstitution after alpha-beta-depleted transplantation in children. For TCRbeta, the library was prepared with unique molecular identifiers. TCRdb ran MiXCR on the PCR reads and lists one entry per CDR3 protein. This table has about 120,000 distinct CDR3 sequences, more than 20% appearing once. The CDR3 runs 15 residues. V shed 4 bases, J shed 4 bases, and the junction held 7 bases outside the gene matches. From germline, CDR1 is LGHNA and CDR2 YNFKEQ. Study-wide points: Expanded graft clones numbering several hundred reportedly gave rise to alpha-beta T cells about two months after transplant. Certain patients had high TCRbeta diversity at day 60, and it came from recipient T cells and thymic progenitors that survived. Among T cells one year after transplant, newly produced cells accounted for most counts and diversity.

The receptor comes from a male patient between 2 and 9 years old who had a stem cell transplant for chronic granulomatous disease, so the T cells may come from the graft donor. The chain employs TRBV4-2 and TRBJ2-3; 8 nucleotides align to TRBD2. Source: PBMCs, mostly from graft donor cells, taken 180 days after TCRalphabeta/CD19-depleted stem cell transplant. The CDR3 bases are TGTGCCAGCAGCCGTAGCGGGACCTCGGCAGATACGCAGTATTTT. Protein sequence: CASSRSGTSADTQYF.